These 32 T cell receptor beta chains originate from one sample sequenced in a study of blood T cells in healthy people across ages. A second roughly 7 to 11 cycle PCR used barcoded and J-beta primers. Each CDR3 protein is one row after TCRdb ran MiXCR on the 5' RACE reads. The data hold roughly 1.4 million distinct CDR3 sequences, with 55% to 75% observed a single time. Input material: blood. These receptors originate from a man aged 18 to 29 in good health.

This chain links TRBV6-5 with TRBJ1-1; D is unclear. The CDR3 is 15 residues long. Between the trimmed V and J ends, which lost 2 bases and 6 bases, there was a span of 16 bases. The germline CDR1 and CDR2 sequences are MNHEY and SVGAGI. CDR3 sequence reads: CASSYGGTSSSEAFF. The DNA of the CDR3 is TGTGCCAGCAGTTACGGTGGCACTTCAAGCTCTGAAGCTTTCTTT.

This clonotype was counted only a few times. This chain's CDR3 is CASSVVGTGETQYF. The CDR3 nucleotides read TGTGCCAGCAGTGTGGTTGGCACAGGGGAGACCCAGTACTTC. This chain joins TRBV2 and TRBJ2-5; D is possibly TRBD1 (6 bases). The germline V and J ends were trimmed by 4 bases and 5 bases, with 14 bases remaining between them. Per the germline V gene, CDR1 is SNHLY and CDR2 is FYNNEI. This CDR3 comprises 14 residues.

The chain links TRBV11-2 to TRBJ2-7, with 7 bases fitting TRBD1. This CDR3 contains 13 residues. The germline V gene has CDR1 SGHAT and CDR2 FQNNGV. Trimming at V came to 5 bases and at J to 5 bases, leaving 6 bases not matched to a gene. CDR3 DNA sequence: TGTGCCAGCAGCCCGGGACAGTACCACGAGCAGTACTTC. Encoded protein: CASSPGQYHEQYF.

The rearrangement joins TRBV20-1 to TRBJ2-5, with 8 nucleotides matching TRBD1. Judging by the DNA end, TRBJ2-1 fits better; the J call may be wrong. The germline gives CDR1 DFQATT, CDR2 SNEGSKA (reference sequence). The CDR3 sequence is 15 residues long. This chain's CDR3 is CSARLGDRLFGTQFF. The CDR3 DNA follows: TGCAGTGCTAGATTGGGGGACAGGCTATTCGGGACCCAGTTCTTC.

The rearrangement links TRBV5-4 to TRBJ1-6, with 8 bases matching TRBD1. Germline CDR1 is SGHNT and CDR2 is YYREEE (reference sequence). J was trimmed by 9 bases and V by 4 bases; bases with no gene match: 9. There are 15 residues in the CDR3. The CDR3 loop reads CASSKAGGESSPLHF. The CDR3 region has the DNA TGTGCCAGCAGCAAAGCAGGGGGCGAGAGTTCACCCCTCCACTTT.

This clonotype was recorded only once. The V and J genes are TRBV6-1 and TRBJ1-4; TRBD1 might be the D (6 bases). There are 15 residues in the CDR3. V gave up 1 base and J gave up 12 bases, with 18 bases separating them. CDR1 and CDR2 (germline): MNHNS, SASEGT. CDR3 protein: CASSEGIGTRKELFF. As DNA, the CDR3 is TGTGCCAGCAGTGAAGGTATCGGGACAAGGAAGGAACTGTTTTTT.

V gene TRBV5-1 combines with J gene TRBJ2-1; 16 bases map to TRBD2. The CDR3 runs to 19 residues. Germline-derived CDR1 and CDR2 are SGHRS and YFSETQ. J was trimmed by 0 bases and V by 4 bases; bases with no gene match: 7. In nucleotides, the CDR3 is TGCGCCAGCAGCCCGGGACTAGCGGGGGGGATAAGCTCCTACAATGAGCAGTTCTTC. Amino acid sequence: CASSPGLAGGISSYNEQFF.

V gene TRBV7-9 combines with J gene TRBJ2-3; TRBD2 aligns across 8 bases. The CDR3 consists of 20 residues. The ends lost 1 base at V and 0 bases at J; junction bases unmatched: 15. Germline loops: CDR1 SEHNR, CDR2 FQNEAQ (reference sequence). DNA of the CDR3: TGTGCCAGCAGCTTAGGCCTCAGACGAGCGGGAGACAAAAGCACAGATACGCAGTATTTT. Protein product: CASSLGLRRAGDKSTDTQYF.

The chain joins TRBV29-1 to TRBJ2-4; 10 bases align to TRBD2. The closer fit of TRBJ2-7 to the DNA end suggests the J call may be wrong. CDR3 length equals 13 residues. CDR1 is SQVTM and CDR2 is ANQGSEA in the germline V gene. The chain's CDR3 is CSVGGGLANEQYF. The CDR3 nucleotides read TGCAGCGTTGGGGGGGGACTAGCGAACGAGCAGTACTTC.

This rearrangement joins TRBV5-1 to TRBJ1-5, with TRBD1 as a possible D gene (5 bases). The CDR3 length is 14 residues. With 0 bases removed from V and 6 bases from J, the gap between germline ends came to 10 bases. Germline V gives CDR1 SGHRS, CDR2 YFSETQ. As DNA, the CDR3 is TGCGCCAGCAGCTTGGACGGCAGGGCTCAGCCCCAGCATTTT. Translated: CASSLDGRAQPQHF.

The CDR3 DNA is TGCGCCAGCAGCCAAGACGGGTGGGGGCCTTACGAGCAGTACTTC. It encodes CASSQDGWGPYEQYF. The J gene is TRBJ2-5, the V gene TRBV4-3, with a tentative D call TRBD1 (6 bases). With the DNA end fitting TRBJ2-7 better, the J assignment may be wrong. CDR1 and CDR2 from the germline V gene are LGHNA and YSLEER. The CDR3 has 15 amino acids.

The rearrangement joins TRBV4-1 to TRBJ2-1; TRBD2 is a possible D gene (6 bases). Germline V gene sequence: CDR1 MGHRA, CDR2 YSYEKL. Deletions cut 1 base from V and 7 bases from J, with 20 bases between. The length of the CDR3 is 17 residues. The DNA for the CDR3 is TGCGCCAGCAGCCAAGTGGGGCGGCGGGGCCCCCTGAATGAGCAGTTCTTC. Amino acid sequence: CASSQVGRRGPLNEQFF.

The sample holds one count of this clonotype. This sequence joins TRBV4-1 and TRBJ2-7, with a tentative D call TRBD1 (5 bases). Germline CDR1 MGHRA, CDR2 YSYEKL. This CDR3 has 15 residues. With 0 bases removed from V and 3 bases from J, the gap between germline ends came to 12 bases. The CDR3, as DNA: TGCGCCAGCAGCCAAGATTTGGCGACAGACTACGAGCAGTACTTC. Its protein is CASSQDLATDYEQYF.

This chain connects TRBV21-1 to TRBJ2-7; no DNA check was done on the table's D call, TRBD1. TRBV21-1 is flagged as a pseudogene. This CDR3 spans 16 amino acids. This chain's CDR3 is CASSSGKSGGAYEQYF. DNA for the CDR3: TGTGCCAGCAGCTCCGGGAAATCAGGGGGCGCCTACGAGCAGTACTTC.

This clonotype was observed a few times. At one end the junction does not follow the germline gene, possibly because of a read error. The chain links TRBV29-1 to TRBJ2-1; TRBD2 might be the D (5 bases). The germline gives CDR1 SQVTM, CDR2 ANQGSEA. CDR3 length: 14 residues. CDR3 nucleotides: TGCAGCGTGGAAGCGGCCCCCGGGTTTCTCGAGCAGTTCTTC. Its protein is CSVEAAPGFLEQFF.

The chain couples TRBV4-1 to TRBJ2-4; the D call may be TRBD1 or TRBD2 (7 bases each). The end of the DNA fits TRBJ2-7 better, so the J call may be wrong. The germline gives CDR1 MGHRA, CDR2 YSYEKL. The CDR3 covers 16 residues. The CDR3, as DNA: TGCGCCAGCAGCAATCAGGGGGGACTAACGACCTACGAGCAGTACTTC. This translates into CASSNQGGLTTYEQYF.

This clonotype was observed once. CDR3 amino acids: CASSLDRRGNSPLHF. As DNA, the CDR3 is TGTGCCAGCAGTTTAGACAGGCGTGGTAATTCACCCCTCCACTTT. V is TRBV12-3 or TRBV12-4 and J is TRBJ1-6, with D perhaps TRBD1 (5 bases). CDR3 length: 15 residues. The V and J ends lost 1 base and 6 bases respectively, with 10 bases between them.

As to this clonotype: One end of the junction fails to match germline, which may point to a read error. V gene TRBV14 combines with J gene TRBJ2-3; no reliable D call. Germline V gene data show CDR1 as SGHDN and CDR2 as FVKESK. The CDR3 sequence is 14 residues long. CDR3 sequence: CDSSQGLLADTQYF. In DNA form, the CDR3 reads TGTGACAGCAGCCAAGGGTTATTGGCAGATACGCAGTATTTT.

The rearrangement links TRBV6-5 to TRBJ1-1, with unresolved D. The germline V gene has CDR1 MNHEY and CDR2 SVGAGI. The CDR3 contains 12 residues. The ends were cut back, 8 bases at V and 2 bases at J, with 9 bases in the middle. The CDR3 DNA is TGTGCCAGCTCCCGATCTAACACTGAAGCTTTCTTT. It translates to CASSRSNTEAFF.

This chain links TRBV2 with TRBJ2-5, with 7 bases fitting TRBD1. The tail of the sequence fits TRBJ2-7 better, so the J call may be wrong. This CDR3 is built from 13 residues. Germline V gene data show CDR1 as SNHLY and CDR2 as FYNNEI. In DNA form, the CDR3 reads TGTGCCACCAAACAGGGGTTCCTCTACGAGCAGTACTTC. This codes for CATKQGFLYEQYF.

V is TRBV5-5 and J is TRBJ2-5; 8 nucleotides line up with TRBD2. V was pared by 0 bases and J by 5 bases, with 6 bases of the junction left unmatched. This CDR3 has 15 residues. Germline CDR1 is SGHKS and CDR2 is YYEKEE (reference sequence). CDR3 protein: CASSLEPAGVETQYF. Here the CDR3 DNA reads TGTGCCAGCAGCTTGGAACCAGCGGGGGTCGAGACCCAGTACTTC.

This clonotype was counted only a few times. The V gene is TRBV12-3 or TRBV12-4, the J gene TRBJ1-2; D is undetermined. V dropped 5 bases and J dropped 2 bases, with 6 bases sitting between them. This CDR3 has 12 residues. Here the CDR3 reads CASSAENYGYTF. CDR3 DNA sequence: TGTGCCAGCAGTGCGGAGAACTATGGCTACACCTTC.

Note on this clonotype: Relative to the germline gene, one junction end is altered; a read error may explain this. The chain is built from TRBV14 and TRBJ2-3; no definite D call. CDR1 and CDR2 from the germline V gene are SGHDN and FVKESK. The CDR3 consists of 15 residues. CDR3 sequence reads: CASSQAFSPPDTQYF. The CDR3 DNA is TGTGCCAGTAGCCAGGCATTTTCCCCGCCAGATACGCAGTATTTT. Full variable domain (missing parts from reference TRBV14 and TRBJ2-3): EAGVTQFPSHSVIEKGQTVTLRCDPISGHDNLYWYRRVMGKEIKFLLHFVKESKQDESGMPNNRFLAERTGGTYSTLKVQPAELEDSGVYFCASSQAFSPPDTQYFGPGTRLTVL.

This chain connects TRBV20-1 to TRBJ1-1; possible D gene TRBD1, 6 bases. Germline lookup yields CDR1 DFQATT and CDR2 SNEGSKA (reference sequence). Trimming took off 4 bases at V and 1 base at J, with 13 bases between the two ends. The CDR3 spans 14 residues. CDR3 coding DNA: TGCAGTGCTACCAAGACAGGTACGAACACTGAAGCTTTCTTT. Encoded protein: CSATKTGTNTEAFF.

The V call is TRBV21-1, the J call TRBJ1-5. TRBV21-1 is shown as a pseudogene. The CDR3 has 18 amino acids. Here the CDR3 DNA reads TGTGCCAGCAGCAAAACAGTAGGGGGAGACAGCCTTAATCAGCCCCAGCATTTT. Protein product: CASSKTVGGDSLNQPQHF.

This chain connects TRBV20-1 to TRBJ2-1, with D possibly TRBD2 on 6 matching bases. Germline values: CDR1 DFQATT, CDR2 SNEGSKA (reference sequence). V was trimmed by 3 bases and J by 3 bases, leaving 21 bases between them. The CDR3 has 17 amino acids. As DNA, the CDR3 is TGCAGTGCTAGGGAGTTGGGCGGGGACCAGGTCTACAATGAGCAGTTCTTC. This sequence encodes CSARELGGDQVYNEQFF.

The CDR3 here is CASSLGQGTLNEQFF. CDR3 bases: TGTGCCAGCAGTTTAGGACAGGGGACCCTAAATGAGCAGTTCTTC. The chain carries TRBV27 and TRBJ2-1; 9 positions agree with TRBD1. The CDR3 loop spans 15 amino acids. CDR1 is MNHEY and CDR2 is SMNVEV in the germline V gene (reference sequence). V lost 2 bases to trimming and J lost 7 bases; unmatched junction nucleotides: 6.

The chain links TRBV12-5 to TRBJ2-5; D perhaps matches TRBD1 (5 bases). The CDR3 is 13 residues long. Trimming removed 5 bases from V and 3 bases from J, with 10 bases in between. Germline values: CDR1 LGHNT, CDR2 FRNRAP. The DNA of the CDR3 is TGTGCTAGTGGTCAGGGTATCGAAGAGACCCAGTACTTC. Residues: CASGQGIEETQYF.

V usage is TRBV25-1 and J usage is TRBJ2-2, with 12 bases matching TRBD2. Unmatched junction bases numbered 7, after V lost 5 bases and J lost 3 bases. The V gene's germline CDR1 is MGHDK and CDR2 SYGVNS. The CDR3 consists of 17 residues. CDR3 region: CASSKKGLAGYTGELFF. The CDR3, as DNA: TGTGCCAGCAGTAAAAAAGGACTAGCGGGGTACACCGGGGAGCTGTTTTTT.

The chain links TRBV10-3 to TRBJ2-3; unclear D gene. The CDR3 loop spans 15 amino acids. Trimming left V 2 bases short and J 4 bases short, with 13 bases between. Germline CDR1 and CDR2: ENHRY and SYGVKD. CDR3 sequence (DNA): TGTGCCATCAGTGAGGACCTGCCTCAGGCAGATACGCAGTATTTT. Amino acids: CAISEDLPQADTQYF.

The rearrangement links TRBV20-1 to TRBJ2-7, with D possibly TRBD1 on 5 matching bases. Trimming took 0 bases from V and 0 from J, leaving 9 bases between them. Germline V gene data show CDR1 as DFQATT and CDR2 as SNEGSKA (reference sequence). The CDR3 has 14 amino acids. In DNA form, the CDR3 reads TGCAGTGCTAGAGAATGGACAAACTCCTACGAGCAGTACTTC. Translated, it gives CSAREWTNSYEQYF.

This CDR3 is CASSVRDSPYNEQYF. The CDR3 DNA is TGTGCCAGCAGTGTCCGGGACAGCCCCTACAATGAGCAGTACTTC. V and J are TRBV6-4 and TRBJ2-5; the match to TRBD1 covers 7 bases. CDR1 is MRHNA and CDR2 is SNTAGT in the germline V gene. The CDR3 loop spans 15 amino acids. V shed 4 bases and J 11 bases; nucleotides not matched to a gene: 16.